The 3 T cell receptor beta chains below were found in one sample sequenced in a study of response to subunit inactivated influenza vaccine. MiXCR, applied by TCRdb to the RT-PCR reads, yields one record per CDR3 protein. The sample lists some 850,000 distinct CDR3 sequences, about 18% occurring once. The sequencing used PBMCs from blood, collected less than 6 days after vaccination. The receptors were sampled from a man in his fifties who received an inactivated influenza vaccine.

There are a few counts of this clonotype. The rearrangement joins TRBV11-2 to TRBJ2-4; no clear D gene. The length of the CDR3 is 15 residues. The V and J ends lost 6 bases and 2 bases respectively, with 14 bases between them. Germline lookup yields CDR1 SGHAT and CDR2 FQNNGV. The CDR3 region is CASSRVGGTKNIQYF. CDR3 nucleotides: TGTGCCAGCAGTCGTGTCGGCGGAACCAAAAACATTCAGTACTTC.

The CDR3 is CASSLQNYRGRPETQYF. The CDR3 nucleotides are TGTGCCAGCAGCTTGCAAAACTACAGGGGGCGCCCGGAGACCCAGTACTTC. This sequence joins TRBV5-6 and TRBJ2-5, with TRBD1 matching over 9 bases. Per germline, CDR1 SGHDT and CDR2 YYEEEE. This CDR3 has 17 residues. Losses at the gene ends were 1 base for V and 5 bases for J; bases not matched to a gene: 12.

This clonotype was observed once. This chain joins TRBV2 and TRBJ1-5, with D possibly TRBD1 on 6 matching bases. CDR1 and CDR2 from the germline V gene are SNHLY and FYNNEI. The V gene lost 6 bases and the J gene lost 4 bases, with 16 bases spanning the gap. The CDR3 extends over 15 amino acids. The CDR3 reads CASSADQGRNQPQHF. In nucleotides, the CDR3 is TGTGCCAGCAGCGCAGATCAGGGGAGGAATCAGCCCCAGCATTTT.